These 27 T cell receptor beta chains came from one sample sequenced in a study of blood T cell repertoires in COVID-19. This table comes from immunoSEQ multiplex PCR, and its TCRdb copy is limited to in-frame clones, with some not included. The data hold around 250,000 clones, with 80% to 90% observed a single time. The sequenced sample consisted of peripheral blood. These receptor sequences come from a man of 80 years or more with acute or convalescent COVID-19.

This chain joins TRBV12-3 or TRBV12-4 and TRBJ2-3; TRBD1 matches 7 bases. V lost 6 bases and J lost 8; bases outside the gene matches: 8. There are 13 residues in the CDR3. The CDR3 reads CASRYGQVVTQYF. The CDR3 DNA reads TGTGCCAGCAGATACGGACAGGTTGTTACGCAGTATTTT.

The chain recombines TRBV6-6 with TRBJ2-5; D gene ambiguous. The V and J ends lost 0 bases and 3 bases respectively, with 8 bases between them. The CDR3 is 14 residues long. Germline V gives CDR1 MNHNY, CDR2 SVGAGI (reference sequence). Written as DNA, the CDR3 is TGTGCCAGCAGTTACTCGAGCCAGGAAGAGACCCAGTACTTC. It translates to CASSYSSQEETQYF.

This clone was seen only once. The chain links TRBV10-3 to TRBJ2-3; D perhaps matches TRBD1 (7 bases). CDR1 and CDR2 from the germline V gene are ENHRY and SYGVKD. V dropped 3 bases and J dropped 5 bases, with 12 bases sitting between them. The CDR3 loop spans 14 amino acids. The CDR3 reads CAISDQGGRDTQYF. The DNA of the CDR3 is TGTGCCATCAGTGATCAGGGGGGAAGAGATACGCAGTATTTT.

This chain uses TRBV30 with TRBJ1-5; the match to TRBD1 covers 7 bases. Trimming at V came to 1 base and at J to 9 bases, leaving 0 bases not matched to a gene. CDR1 is GTSNPN and CDR2 is SVGIG in the germline V gene (reference sequence). This CDR3 comprises 11 residues. The CDR3 is CAWSGQGPQHF. CDR3 nucleotide sequence: TGTGCCTGGAGTGGACAGGGGCCCCAGCATTTT.

V and J are TRBV19 and TRBJ2-1; 11 nucleotides line up with TRBD2. Germline assignment: CDR1 LNHDA and CDR2 SQIVND (reference sequence). The junction had 3 bases not matched to a gene; V was cut back by 0 bases and J by 5 bases. The CDR3 spans 16 residues. The DNA of the CDR3 is TGTGCCAGTAGTATAGATCGACTAGCGGGGAACAATGAGCAGTTCTTC. Translation gives CASSIDRLAGNNEQFF.

The chain is built from TRBV5-1 and TRBJ1-5; D is unresolved. This CDR3 is built from 12 residues. V lost 3 bases, J lost 9 bases, and 10 bases lay in between. Germline V lookup: CDR1 SGHRS, CDR2 YFSETQ. CDR3 in DNA: TGCGCCAGCAGCTCAAATACGAGGCCCCAGCATTTT. Translating gives CASSSNTRPQHF. Complete variable domain (other parts from reference TRBV5-1 and TRBJ1-5): KAGVTQTPRYLIKTRGQQVTLSCSPISGHRSVSWYQQTPGQGLQFLFEYFSETQRNKGNFPGRFSGRQFSNSRSEMNVSTLELGDSALYLCASSSNTRPQHFGDGTRLSIL.

The J gene is TRBJ1-4, the V gene TRBV5-5; 8 nucleotides agree with TRBD1. J lost 7 bases, V lost 3 bases, and 8 bases had no gene match. The CDR3 spans 15 residues. The germline V gene has CDR1 SGHKS and CDR2 YYEKEE (reference sequence). The CDR3 here is CASSSLRGRIEKLFF. Written as DNA, the CDR3 is TGTGCCAGCAGCTCCCTCAGGGGGCGAATTGAAAAACTGTTTTTT.

The rearrangement uses TRBV28 and TRBJ1-4, with no clear D. V was cut by 6 bases and J by 1 base, with 12 bases left in between. Germline values: CDR1 MDHEN, CDR2 SYDVKM. The CDR3 totals 15 residues. CDR3 sequence reads: CASRVPSGTNEKLFF. Here the CDR3 DNA reads TGTGCCAGCAGGGTCCCTTCAGGAACTAATGAAAAACTGTTTTTT.

This sequence joins TRBV4-2 and TRBJ2-7, with 12 bases fitting TRBD1. The CDR3 extends over 16 amino acids. Germline V gene data show CDR1 as LGHNA and CDR2 as YNFKEQ. V dropped 0 bases and J dropped 4; count of bases not matched to a gene: 4. CDR3 protein: CASSQDGTGGLYEQYF. The CDR3, as DNA: TGTGCCAGCAGCCAAGATGGGACAGGGGGCTTATACGAGCAGTACTTC.

This rearrangement joins TRBV6-5 to TRBJ2-7; 7 bases map to TRBD1. Germline trimming cut 6 bases from V and 6 bases from J; bases unmatched to any gene: 5. In germline, CDR1 is MNHEY, CDR2 SVGAGI. This CDR3 contains 12 residues. The chain's CDR3 is CASRTTGSEQYF. The CDR3 DNA follows: TGTGCCAGCAGAACGACAGGGTCCGAGCAGTACTTC.

The rearrangement uses TRBV7-2 and TRBJ2-5; 11 bases line up with TRBD2. This CDR3 contains 16 residues. V lost 3 bases and J lost 5; bases outside the gene matches: 8. The germline V gene encodes CDR1 SGHTA and CDR2 FQGNSA. CDR3 DNA sequence: TGTGCCAGCAGCTTGAATAGCGGGGGGGCCTGGGAGACCCAGTACTTC. Protein: CASSLNSGGAWETQYF.

The V call is TRBV19, the J call TRBJ1-6; D unresolved. The CDR3 sequence is 15 residues long. Trimming took off 4 bases at V and 5 bases at J, with 12 bases between the two ends. Germline assignment: CDR1 LNHDA and CDR2 SQIVND (reference sequence). In nucleotides, the CDR3 is TGTGCCAGTAGTAATATCGGGAACGATAATTCACCCCTCCACTTT. The encoded protein is CASSNIGNDNSPLHF.

This clone was counted a single time. The genes are TRBV4-1 and TRBJ1-3; D perhaps matches TRBD1 (6 bases). Germline loops: CDR1 MGHRA, CDR2 YSYEKL. V was clipped by 2 bases and J by 4 bases, with 9 bases between them. This CDR3 is 14 amino acids long. Written as DNA, the CDR3 is TGCGCCAGCAGCCAACCCGGACAGGGAAACACCATATATTTT. Translation gives CASSQPGQGNTIYF.

This chain joins TRBV5-4 and TRBJ1-3; D is unresolved. There are 15 residues in the CDR3. Trimming stripped 4 bases from V and 3 bases from J, with 14 bases between. Germline CDR1 SGHNT, CDR2 YYREEE (reference sequence). CDR3 loop: CASSDARVRGNTIYF. For the CDR3, the DNA is TGTGCCAGCAGCGATGCGAGGGTCCGTGGAAACACCATATATTTT.

This clone was recorded a few times. The CDR3 DNA is TGTGCCAGCAGCTTATCACGGTTTCGTTTTCATACTAATGAAAAACTGTTTTTT. This encodes CASSLSRFRFHTNEKLFF. V and J are TRBV7-8 and TRBJ1-4; D unresolved. Germline CDR1 and CDR2: SGHVS and FQNEAQ. V lost 2 bases, J lost 2 bases, and 18 bases lay in between. The CDR3 has 18 residues.

This clone was observed a handful of times. Other DNA sequences in this sample translate to the same CDR3. The chain has TRBV5-1 and TRBJ1-1; the match to TRBD1 covers 7 bases. In germline, CDR1 is SGHRS, CDR2 YFSETQ. There are 14 residues in the CDR3. Trimming at V came to 3 bases and at J to 1 base, leaving 3 bases not matched to a gene. This chain's CDR3 is CASSSGQPNTEAFF. CDR3 nucleotide sequence: TGCGCCAGCAGCTCGGGACAGCCGAACACTGAAGCTTTCTTT.

V and J are TRBV5-1 and TRBJ2-7; 13 nucleotides line up with TRBD2. Germline V CDR1 and CDR2: SGHRS, YFSETQ. The junction had 6 bases not matched to a gene; V was cut back by 4 bases and J by 5 bases. This CDR3 is 15 amino acids long. The CDR3 reads CASSLGTSGAHEQYF. In DNA, the CDR3 is TGCGCCAGCAGCCTGGGGACTAGCGGGGCCCACGAGCAGTACTTC.

J is TRBJ2-1 and V is TRBV9; 9 bases are a match to TRBD1. The CDR3 length is 16 residues. V was clipped by 3 bases and J by 6 bases; unmatched bases: 10. Germline values: CDR1 SGDLS, CDR2 YYNGEE. The CDR3 here is CASSAQGQGPSNEQFF. CDR3 DNA sequence: TGTGCCAGCAGCGCCCAGGGACAGGGCCCCTCCAATGAGCAGTTCTTC. The full variable domain, in which reference TRBV9 and TRBJ2-1 provide the parts outside the CDR3, is DSGVTQTPKHLITATGQRVTLRCSPRSGDLSVYWYQQSLDQGLQFLIQYYNGEERAKGNILERFSAQQFPDLHSELNLSSLELGDSALYFCASSAQGQGPSNEQFFGPGTRLTVL.

In the case of this clone: The same CDR3 also results from other DNA sequences found in this sample. V usage is TRBV28 and J usage is TRBJ1-3, with D possibly TRBD1 on 6 matching bases. V dropped 5 bases and J dropped 0 bases, with 11 bases sitting between them. The CDR3 is 15 residues long. The germline V gene encodes CDR1 MDHEN and CDR2 SYDVKM. CDR3 in DNA: TGTGCCAGCAGTCGCGGACAGTCCTCTGGAAACACCATATATTTT. Translating gives CASSRGQSSGNTIYF.

The rearrangement joins TRBV13 to TRBJ2-7; tentatively, D is TRBD2 (6 bases). CDR1 is PRHDT and CDR2 is FYEKMQ in the germline V gene (reference sequence). The CDR3 runs to 14 residues. The V end was cut by 4 bases, the J end by 4 bases, with 14 bases between. The CDR3 loop reads CASSSSPGSYEQYF. The DNA for the CDR3 is TGTGCCAGCAGCTCCTCCCCCGGGAGTTACGAGCAGTACTTC.

The gene calls are TRBV24-1 and TRBJ2-1; 11 bases map to TRBD2. The CDR3 spans 15 residues. CDR1 is KGHDR, CDR2 SFDVKD, per germline. Unmatched junction bases numbered 7, after V lost 3 bases and J lost 10 bases. CDR3 DNA sequence: TGTGCCACCAGTGATCCGCAGGGACTAGCGGCCGAGCAGTTCTTC. Amino acid sequence: CATSDPQGLAAEQFF.

The gene calls are TRBV28 and TRBJ2-7, with 11 bases matching TRBD2. The CDR3 has 16 residues. Germline loops: CDR1 MDHEN, CDR2 SYDVKM. V trimming: 6 bases; J trimming: 2 bases; junction bases outside the gene matches: 9. CDR3 amino acids: CASSRGLAVPPYEQYF. The CDR3 DNA sequence: TGTGCCAGCAGCCGGGGACTAGCGGTGCCCCCCTACGAGCAGTACTTC.

This sequence joins TRBV30 and TRBJ1-4; D possibly corresponds to TRBD1 (6 bases). CDR1 is GTSNPN, CDR2 SVGIG, per germline (reference sequence). This CDR3 spans 14 amino acids. Trimming left V 4 bases short and J 4 bases short, with 13 bases between. The CDR3 reads CAWTEDSLNEKLFF. The CDR3 DNA reads as TGTGCCTGGACCGAGGACAGTCTTAATGAAAAACTGTTTTTT.

This clone came up a few times. The V and J genes are TRBV21-1 and TRBJ1-5; TRBD1 is the table's D call, not checked against the DNA. TRBV21-1 is flagged as a pseudogene. The CDR3 is 23 residues long. Here the CDR3 reads CASSNKWTPHQIVGTGFNQPQHF. The CDR3 DNA follows: TGTGCCAGCAGCAATAAATGGACCCCTCACCAGATTGTGGGGACAGGGTTCAATCAGCCCCAGCATTTT.

The chain combines TRBV6-1 with TRBJ2-5; 7 bases line up with TRBD1. The junction had 14 bases not matched to a gene; V was cut back by 3 bases and J by 13 bases. The germline V gene has CDR1 MNHNS and CDR2 SASEGT. CDR3 length: 14 residues. CDR3 DNA sequence: TGTGCCAGCAGTGACCGGGACAGCCCCCAGAGGGGGTACTTC. Translating gives CASSDRDSPQRGYF.

V is TRBV3-1 (or the pseudogene TRBV3-2) and J is TRBJ1-1, with 7 bases that match TRBD1. Looked up from germline, CDR1 is LGHDT and CDR2 is YNNKEL (reference sequence). With V trimmed by 1 base and J by 9 bases, 5 bases remained unmatched. The CDR3 is 13 residues long. CDR3 in amino acids: CASSQGGTEKAFF. CDR3 bases: TGTGCCAGCAGCCAAGGCGGGACAGAAAAAGCTTTCTTT.

The chain employs TRBV19 and TRBJ2-7; 9 bases line up with TRBD1. CDR1 and CDR2 (germline): LNHDA, SQIVND (reference sequence). The CDR3 has 14 residues. With 5 bases clipped from V and 2 bases from J, the junction kept 4 bases outside the gene matches. CDR3 region: CASSPRQGAYEQYF. The CDR3 bases are TGTGCCAGTAGTCCCCGACAGGGGGCCTACGAGCAGTACTTC.